These T cell receptor beta chains were read from a single sample in a study of CD8 T cells in ankylosing spondylitis. Each CDR3 protein gets one entry after TCRdb re-called the 5' RACE reads with MiXCR. Of 200,000 to 250,000 distinct CDR3 sequences listed, roughly a tenth are singletons. Sequenced input: blood, either unsorted or a sorted T cell fraction (not recorded which). Receptors originate from a male donor with ankylosing spondylitis or in good health (not recorded which). Each CDR3 is given with its conserved first and last residue. A D gene is named only where the DNA matches it firmly. Not every row has a clone size; where given, it reads once, few, many or a size class.

. TRBJ1-5 15 many TRBV10-2 TGCGCCAGCTCAATGGGAGCAGTGAGCAATCAGCCCCAGCATTTT CASSMGAVSNQPQHF
. TRBJ1-6 14 many TRBV5-1 TGCGCCAGCAGCTTGGACACGTGGAATTCACCCCTCCACTTT CASSLDTWNSPLHF
TRBD1 TRBJ2-7 15 many TRBV7-3 TGTGCCAGCAGCTCACAAGGGACAGGAAACTACGAGCAGTACTTC CASSSQGTGNYEQYF
TRBD2 TRBJ2-1 16 many TRBV5-1 TGCGCCAGCAGCCGGACTAGCGGGGGGGCCCACAATGAGCAGTTCTTC CASSRTSGGAHNEQFF
. TRBJ1-1 11 many TRBV20-1 TGCAGTGCTAGAGCCAACACTGAAGCTTTCTTT CSARANTEAFF
. TRBJ2-4 14 few TRBV7-2 TGTGCCAGCAGCCCCACAAAGCAGGGAAACATTCAGTACTTC CASSPTKQGNIQYF
. TRBJ2-1 12 many TRBV4-1 TGCGCCAGCAGCCAAGGGGGCTATGAGCAGTTCTTC CASSQGGYEQFF
. TRBJ2-5 14 . TRBV11-2 TGTGCCAGCAGCTTCACCCCCTCTGCAGAGACCCAGTACTTC CASSFTPSAETQYF
TRBD1 TRBJ1-4 17 many TRBV20-1 TGCAGTGCTAGGCCCCGGGACAGGGGTATCAGTAATGAAAAACTGTTTTTT CSARPRDRGISNEKLFF
. TRBJ2-1 12 many TRBV20-1 TGCAGTGCTACCCCCAGTCACAATGAGCAGTTCTTC CSATPSHNEQFF
. TRBJ2-4 14 many TRBV3-1 TGTGCCAGCAGCCTCCCGGATGCCAAAAACATTCAGTACTTC CASSLPDAKNIQYF
TRBD2 TRBJ2-2 15 . TRBV5-1 TGCGCCAGCAGCTTGGTCGGCCTAGCGGGTCAGGAGCTGTTTTTT CASSLVGLAGQELFF
. TRBJ2-2 17 many TRBV2 TGTGCCAGCAGTAACCCGGGACTTACAGCGAACACCGGGGAGCTGTTTTTT CASSNPGLTANTGELFF
. TRBJ2-2 16 . TRBV7-6 TGTGCCAGCAGTGGAAAAGGGACTGGGAACACCGGGGAGCTGTTTTTT CASSGKGTGNTGELFF
. TRBJ2-7 14 many TRBV5-1 TGCGCCAGCAGCCCCTTGGCCGGGAGCTACGAGCAGTACTTC CASSPLAGSYEQYF
TRBD2 TRBJ2-1 15 many TRBV28 TGTGCCAGCAGTTCCCCCGGGACTAGCTTGTATGAGCAGTTCTTC CASSSPGTSLYEQFF
. TRBJ1-1 15 few TRBV3-1 TGTGCCAGCAGCCCGGACCAGGGTTACGACACTGAAGCTTTCTTT CASSPDQGYDTEAFF
. TRBJ2-1 15 many TRBV20-1 TGCAGTGCTAAAACGGCGTATAGGTTCTACAATGAGCAGTTCTTC CSAKTAYRFYNEQFF
. TRBJ2-3 15 many TRBV12-3/TRBV12-4 TGTGCCAGCAGTTTAGCGCGAGACGGCACAGATACGCAGTATTTT CASSLARDGTDTQYF
. TRBJ2-5 19 many TRBV3-1 TGTGCCAGCAGCCTCCTCCGGGACTCCGGAACGGGAAGACTAGAGACCCAGTACTTC CASSLLRDSGTGRLETQYF
. TRBJ1-4 14 few TRBV7-9 TGTGCCAGCAGCTTCGGGGCAGTAGGTGAAAAACTGTTTTTT CASSFGAVGEKLFF
TRBD2 TRBJ2-7 15 few TRBV7-6 TGTGCCAGCAGCTTAGGGGGCGGGAGGTTCTACGAGCAGTACTTC CASSLGGGRFYEQYF
. TRBJ2-3 16 few TRBV6-5 TGTGCCAGCAGTTATTGGTCTCAGGGTAAAACAGATACGCAGTATTTT CASSYWSQGKTDTQYF
. TRBJ1-2 14 many TRBV7-2 TGTGCCAGCAGCTTAGCCTTGGACATCTCTGGCTACACCTTC CASSLALDISGYTF
. TRBJ2-5 14 few TRBV12-3/TRBV12-4 TGTGCCAGCAGTTTCCGTTTCGTGGGAGAGACCCAGTACTTC CASSFRFVGETQYF
. TRBJ1-4 12 many TRBV20-1 TGCAGTGCTAGCTTAAGTAATGAAAAACTGTTTTTT CSASLSNEKLFF
. TRBJ2-7 11 many TRBV5-5 TGTGCCAGCAGCTTGCGGGGGCACCTGTACTTC CASSLRGHLYF
TRBD2 TRBJ2-1 15 many TRBV20-1 TGCAGTGCTAGAGATCTGCTAGCGGGAGACAATGAGCAGTTCTTC CSARDLLAGDNEQFF
. TRBJ2-5 13 many TRBV20-1 TGCAGTGCTGGAAGACTGATCCAAGAGACCCAGTACTTC CSAGRLIQETQYF
. TRBJ2-4 13 . TRBV12-3/TRBV12-4 TGTGCCAGCAGTTTTGCAGGGGAAAACATTCAGTACTTC CASSFAGENIQYF
TRBD2 TRBJ2-3 16 many TRBV20-1 TGCAGTGCTAGAGATACCGGGACTAGCGGGAAAGATACGCAGTATTTT CSARDTGTSGKDTQYF
. TRBJ1-1 11 . TRBV19 TGTGCCAGTAGTATGGCCACTGAAGCTTTCTTT CASSMATEAFF
. TRBJ1-2 19 few TRBV5-1 TGCGCCAGCAGCCCCCAGTTCTCCTGGCTTGAAACCAAGAACTATGGCTACACCTTC CASSPQFSWLETKNYGYTF
TRBD1 TRBJ2-6 18 . TRBV5-1 TGCGCCAGCAGCTCGGCATACAGGGGACCGGGCGGGGCCAACGTCCTGACTTTC CASSSAYRGPGGANVLTF
. TRBJ1-2 13 many TRBV27 TGTGCCAGCAGTTTATCGGGAGGCTATGGCTACACCTTC CASSLSGGYGYTF
. TRBJ2-2 18 . TRBV21-1 TGTGCCAGCAGCGTTCTCAGAGGGGGGCGGCCGAACGCCGGGGAGCTGTTTTTT CASSVLRGGRPNAGELFF
. TRBJ2-1 12 many TRBV20-1 TGCAGTGCTAGAGGGGGTGAGACTGAGCAGTTCTTC CSARGGETEQFF
. TRBJ2-3 13 . TRBV2 TGTGCCAGCAGTGAAGGGGGACTCGCCCCGGTGCATTTT CASSEGGLAPVHF
. TRBJ2-2 13 . TRBV27 TGTGCCAGGAGTTTATGGAACACCGGGGAGCTGTTTTTT CARSLWNTGELFF
. TRBJ2-2 14 many TRBV4-1 TGCGCCAGCAGCCAAGTTCGTGTTCCCGGGGAGCTGTTTTTT CASSQVRVPGELFF
. TRBJ2-7 15 many TRBV25-1 TGTGCCAGCAGTGACGGAGACACCTCATTTTACGAGCAGTACTTC CASSDGDTSFYEQYF
TRBD1 TRBJ1-2 18 . TRBV3-1 TGTGCCAGCAGCCAAGATATGCCGGACAGGGGGCGTGACTATGGCTACACCTTC CASSQDMPDRGRDYGYTF
TRBD2 TRBJ2-1 17 many TRBV24-1 TGTGCCACCAGTGCTAGCGGGAGGCTTACTTCCTACAATGAGCAGTTCTTC CATSASGRLTSYNEQFF
. TRBJ2-4 16 . TRBV21-1 TGTGCCAGCAGCAACATGTTAGTTACAGGAAAAAACATTCAGTACTTC CASSNMLVTGKNIQYF
. TRBJ2-2 13 . TRBV3-1 TGTGCCAGCACCCTACTAGGGGCCGGGGAGCTGTTTTTT CASTLLGAGELFF
. TRBJ2-7 13 . TRBV7-9 TGTGCCAGCAGCTTAATTGAGGGTGGCGAGCAGTACTTC CASSLIEGGEQYF
. TRBJ2-7 14 few TRBV5-1 TGCGCCAGCAGCTCCGCAGGGGCTCCCTACGAGCAGTACTTC CASSSAGAPYEQYF
. TRBJ2-1 13 many TRBV7-8 TGTGCCAGCAGCCCCAGGCAGAGGGATGAGCAGTTCTTC CASSPRQRDEQFF
. TRBJ1-3 14 many TRBV20-1 TGCAGTGCACGACAGGAAACCTCTGGAAACACCATATATTTT CSARQETSGNTIYF
TRBD2 TRBJ2-1 16 many TRBV15 TGTGCCACCAGCAGAGACGAGGGACTAGCGAGAGTCGTGCAGTTCTTC CATSRDEGLARVVQFF
TRBD2 TRBJ2-7 13 many TRBV20-1 TGCAGTGCGGGCTTAGCGGGATATGGCGAGCAGTACTTC CSAGLAGYGEQYF